This T cell receptor (beta chain) was retrieved from a study of T cell responses to AZD1222 COVID-19 vaccine. Regarding the study as a whole: In all cases, repertoires were sampled only after the peak T cell response. CD4 TCRs covered the whole spike, strongest at regions 160-218 and 743-854.

Concerning this clone: Antigen unknown.

The repertoire was sequenced with immunoSEQ multiplex PCR; TCRdb's copy has only in-frame clones and lacks some. Among more than 95,000 clones listed, approximately 89% were seen once. Unmatched junction bases numbered 14, after V lost 3 bases and J lost 6 bases. The germline V gene encodes CDR1 GTSNPN and CDR2 SVGIG (reference sequence). The CDR3 loop spans 16 amino acids. This material consisted of peripheral blood, taken on day 0 of AZD1222 vaccination. The V and J genes are TRBV30 and TRBJ1-5; TRBD1 agrees at 7 bases. This receptor was identified in an adult in good health. The CDR3 DNA reads as TGTGCCTGGAGCGCCTCGGGGAGGGGGCGCGGTCAGCCCCAGCATTTT. This encodes CAWSASGRGRGQPQHF.